Below, 21 T cell receptor beta chains from the same sample are listed, as sequenced in a study of shared clonotypes between healthy human individuals. Generated by immunoSEQ multiplex PCR, the TCRdb table keeps only in-frame clones and is missing some. This table has just under 350,000 clones, over 70% appearing once. The sample taken for sequencing was memory CD4+ T cells sorted from blood. Subset described: CD45RA-negative fraction. The receptors were sampled from a man under 40 in good health.

The J gene is TRBJ2-7, the V gene TRBV19; D call uncertain. Trimming left V 3 bases short and J 0 bases short, with 12 bases between. Per germline, CDR1 LNHDA and CDR2 SQIVND (reference sequence). The CDR3 has 15 residues. The CDR3: CASSMSRTYSYEQYF. DNA of the CDR3: TGTGCCAGTAGTATGTCCCGAACCTACTCCTACGAGCAGTACTTC.

CDR3 loop: CASSSTPGQSSGNTIYF. CDR3 coding DNA: TGCGCCAGCAGCTCAACCCCGGGACAGAGCTCTGGAAACACCATATATTTT. J is TRBJ1-3 and V is TRBV5-1; 7 positions agree with TRBD1. CDR3 length: 17 amino acids. V dropped 3 bases and J dropped 0; count of bases not matched to a gene: 9. CDR1 is SGHRS and CDR2 is YFSETQ in the germline V gene.

The chain employs TRBV27 and TRBJ2-5; possibly TRBD1 for D (5 bases). This CDR3 contains 15 residues. CDR1 is MNHEY and CDR2 is SMNVEV in the germline V gene (reference sequence). Trimming took off 5 bases at V and 2 bases at J, with 15 bases between the two ends. The CDR3 spells CASSGPRVGQETQYF. CDR3 coding DNA: TGTGCCAGCAGTGGTCCCAGGGTGGGGCAAGAGACCCAGTACTTC.

The chain couples TRBV18 to TRBJ2-7; either TRBD1 or TRBD2 may supply D (5 bases each). With 2 bases removed from V and 3 bases from J, the gap between germline ends came to 8 bases. This CDR3 contains 13 residues. Germline V gene lookup returns CDR1 KGHSH and CDR2 LQKENI. As DNA, the CDR3 is TGTGCCAGCTCACCAGGGACCGTCTACGAGCAGTACTTC. Translated: CASSPGTVYEQYF.

Here the CDR3 reads CASSRDFGGNQPQHF. In nucleotides, the CDR3 is TGTGCCAGCAGTCGGGATTTCGGGGGCAATCAGCCCCAGCATTTT. The V call is TRBV2, the J call TRBJ1-5; D ambiguous. Germline V gene sequence: CDR1 SNHLY, CDR2 FYNNEI. The CDR3 has 15 amino acids. V lost 5 bases and J 2 bases, leaving 13 bases between the germline ends.

This chain links TRBV7-2 with TRBJ1-4; 9 nucleotides match TRBD1. The CDR3 spans 15 residues. Trimming at V came to 6 bases and at J to 7 bases, leaving 9 bases not matched to a gene. The germline V gene encodes CDR1 SGHTA and CDR2 FQGNSA. DNA for the CDR3: TGTGCCAGCAGGGAGGAGACAGGGGGAGGTGAAAAACTGTTTTTT. Amino acid sequence: CASREETGGGEKLFF.

The table lists this clone with a count of one. The chain combines TRBV11-2 with TRBJ1-4, with 11 positions matching TRBD1. V lost 6 bases and J lost 6; bases outside the gene matches: 9. Germline CDR1 and CDR2: SGHAT and FQNNGV. This CDR3 spans 16 amino acids. The CDR3 region is CASSYVPGQGDEKLFF. The CDR3 DNA reads as TGTGCCAGCAGTTATGTCCCGGGACAGGGGGATGAAAAACTGTTTTTT.

The V and J genes are TRBV19 and TRBJ1-1; 9 nucleotides align to TRBD1. V dropped 5 bases and J dropped 6; count of bases not matched to a gene: 7. Germline V gene lookup returns CDR1 LNHDA and CDR2 SQIVND (reference sequence). The CDR3 totals 14 residues. The DNA of the CDR3 is TGTGCCAGTAGTTCAGGGACAGGGAGAGCTGAAGCTTTCTTT. It specifies CASSSGTGRAEAFF.

The sample holds many counts of this clone. The V call is TRBV2, the J call TRBJ2-5; 15 bases align to TRBD2. The germline CDR1 and CDR2 sequences are SNHLY and FYNNEI. With 7 bases clipped from V and 0 bases from J, the junction kept 6 bases outside the gene matches. This CDR3 has 17 residues. Here the CDR3 reads CASTMGLAGGNQETQYF. The CDR3 DNA sequence: TGTGCCAGCACCATGGGACTAGCGGGAGGCAACCAAGAGACCCAGTACTTC.

The chain has TRBV11-2 and TRBJ1-1; D unresolved. The CDR3 sequence is 14 residues long. V lost 4 bases and J 4 bases, leaving 13 bases between the germline ends. Germline lookup yields CDR1 SGHAT and CDR2 FQNNGV. The CDR3 DNA reads as TGTGCCAGCAGCTCCGAAGCCGGGTTCACTGAAGCTTTCTTT. Residues: CASSSEAGFTEAFF. Drawing the rest from reference TRBV11-2 and TRBJ1-1, the complete variable domain is EAGVAQSPRYKIIEKRQSVAFWCNPISGHATLYWYQQILGQGPKLLIQFQNNGVVDDSQLPKDRFSAERLKGVDSTLKIQPAKLEDSAVYLCASSSEAGFTEAFFGQGTRLTVV.

This chain links TRBV18 with TRBJ2-5; 7 bases are shared with TRBD1. V trimming: 5 bases; J trimming: 5 bases; junction bases outside the gene matches: 5. This CDR3 is 13 amino acids long. Germline lookup yields CDR1 KGHSH and CDR2 LQKENI. CDR3 amino acids: CASSGQVRETQYF. CDR3 coding DNA: TGTGCCAGCTCAGGACAGGTACGGGAGACCCAGTACTTC.

The chain is built from TRBV5-5 and TRBJ1-1; D gene unclear. CDR3 length equals 14 residues. Germline CDR1 SGHKS, CDR2 YYEKEE (reference sequence). The V gene lost 8 bases and the J gene lost 6 bases, with 20 bases spanning the gap. The CDR3 loop is CASTTSPGFAEAFF. The CDR3 nucleotides are TGTGCCAGTACCACCTCACCGGGGTTCGCTGAAGCTTTCTTT.

V gene TRBV30 combines with J gene TRBJ1-5, with TRBD1 matching 11 bases. CDR3 length: 16 residues. CDR1 and CDR2 (germline): GTSNPN, SVGIG (reference sequence). With 3 bases clipped from V and 1 base from J, the junction kept 5 bases outside the gene matches. CDR3: CAWRPGQGVSNQPQHF. The CDR3, as DNA: TGTGCCTGGAGACCGGGACAGGGGGTGAGCAATCAGCCCCAGCATTTT. The full variable domain, in which reference TRBV30 and TRBJ1-5 provide the parts outside the CDR3, is SQTIHQWPATLVQPVGSPLSLECTVEGTSNPNLYWYRQAAGRGLQLLFYSVGIGQISSEVPQNLSASRPQDRQFILSSKKLLLSDSGFYLCAWRPGQGVSNQPQHFGDGTRLSIL.

The table lists this clone with a count of one. This sequence joins TRBV28 and TRBJ1-2; no clear D gene. Trimming took 8 bases from V and 1 from J, leaving 11 bases between them. This CDR3 has 13 residues. The germline V gene has CDR1 MDHEN and CDR2 SYDVKM. The CDR3 nucleotides are TGTGCCAGCGGGCCAACTATTAACTATGGCTACACCTTC. This codes for CASGPTINYGYTF.

The chain uses TRBV5-5 and TRBJ1-2; possible D gene TRBD1, 6 bases. Deletions cut 5 bases from V and 7 bases from J, with 24 bases between. The germline gives CDR1 SGHKS, CDR2 YYEKEE (reference sequence). The CDR3 length is 16 residues. CDR3 nucleotides: TGTGCCAGCAGTCGCGGGACACCAGGACAACTCCGTGGCTACACCTTC. It yields the protein CASSRGTPGQLRGYTF.

The V call is TRBV30, the J call TRBJ2-1; 8 bases agree with TRBD1. Unmatched junction bases numbered 5, after V lost 5 bases and J lost 5 bases. Germline loops: CDR1 GTSNPN, CDR2 SVGIG (reference sequence). The CDR3 spans 13 residues. The CDR3 DNA is TGTGCCTGGGCGGACAGGGTGGACAATGAGCAGTTCTTC. Its translation: CAWADRVDNEQFF.

This chain uses TRBV4-1 with TRBJ1-5; possible D gene TRBD1, 5 bases. V was clipped by 4 bases and J by 4 bases, with 8 bases between them. Per the germline V gene, CDR1 is MGHRA and CDR2 is YSYEKL. CDR3 length equals 13 residues. CDR3 nucleotides: TGCGCCAGCAGCCTACAGGAAAATCAGCCCCAGCATTTT. Translating it yields CASSLQENQPQHF.

The genes are TRBV18 and TRBJ1-6, with a tentative D call TRBD1 (5 bases). Germline V lookup: CDR1 KGHSH, CDR2 LQKENI. V was trimmed by 1 base and J by 8 bases, leaving 15 bases between them. The CDR3 consists of 16 residues. The CDR3 sequence is CASSPRQLLEDSPLHF. CDR3 nucleotide sequence: TGTGCCAGCTCACCACGACAGCTCCTTGAGGATTCACCCCTCCACTTT.

This chain connects TRBV27 to TRBJ2-2, with D perhaps matching TRBD2 (5 bases). Looked up from germline, CDR1 is MNHEY and CDR2 is SMNVEV (reference sequence). Trimming took 11 bases from V and 1 from J, leaving 17 bases between them. There are 15 residues in the CDR3. CDR3 amino acids: CASIGEGLNTGELFF. The CDR3 nucleotides read TGTGCCTCAATCGGGGAAGGGTTGAACACCGGGGAGCTGTTTTTT.

The chain employs TRBV4-2 and TRBJ2-5; TRBD2 aligns across 14 bases. The germline V gene encodes CDR1 LGHNA and CDR2 YNFKEQ. The length of the CDR3 is 17 residues. With 0 bases clipped from V and 5 bases from J, the junction kept 5 bases outside the gene matches. CDR3 DNA: TGTGCCAGCAGCCAAGACGGACTAGCGGGAGGCCAGGAGACCCAGTACTTC. It specifies CASSQDGLAGGQETQYF.

The chain couples TRBV27 to TRBJ2-2; D is ambiguous. There are 14 residues in the CDR3. The ends were cut back, 6 bases at V and 4 bases at J, with 12 bases in the middle. Germline V gives CDR1 MNHEY, CDR2 SMNVEV (reference sequence). The chain's CDR3 is CASSPTVATGELFF. The CDR3 DNA reads as TGTGCCAGCAGCCCCACGGTTGCCACCGGGGAGCTGTTTTTT.